A single sample is the source of the 5 T cell receptor beta chains below, sequenced in a study of blood T cell repertoires in COVID-19. The repertoire was sequenced with immunoSEQ multiplex PCR; TCRdb's copy has only in-frame clones and lacks some. The data contain over 110,000 clones, 79% of them singletons. The sequencing input was peripheral blood. The origin of the receptors is a man aged 55 to 70 with acute or convalescent COVID-19.

Many counts were recorded for this clone. The J gene is TRBJ1-2, the V gene TRBV9; a weak D match, TRBD1 (5 bases). The CDR3 is 14 residues long. Trimming stripped 1 base from V and 7 bases from J, with 14 bases between. Germline V lookup: CDR1 SGDLS, CDR2 YYNGEE. In DNA, the CDR3 is TGTGCCAGCAGCGTATTCAGGGAACGCGGTGGCTACACCTTC. This translates into CASSVFRERGGYTF.

The gene calls are TRBV28 and TRBJ1-2; D gene unclear. Germline values: CDR1 MDHEN, CDR2 SYDVKM. The CDR3 contains 14 residues. Deletions cut 4 bases from V and 3 bases from J, with 12 bases between. CDR3 loop: CASSSGKGYYGYTF. The CDR3 nucleotides read TGTGCCAGCAGTTCCGGGAAGGGTTACTATGGCTACACCTTC.

The gene calls are TRBV19 and TRBJ1-1; D not certain. This CDR3 comprises 13 residues. Germline V gene sequence: CDR1 LNHDA, CDR2 SQIVND (reference sequence). Deletions cut 5 bases from V and 0 bases from J, with 7 bases between. This CDR3 is CASSSTVNTEAFF. The CDR3 DNA follows: TGTGCCAGTAGTTCTACAGTGAACACTGAAGCTTTCTTT.

The chain couples TRBV27 to TRBJ2-4; perhaps TRBD2 as D (6 bases). The germline CDR1 and CDR2 sequences are MNHEY and SMNVEV (reference sequence). V was clipped by 3 bases and J by 9 bases, with 12 bases between them. This CDR3 contains 13 residues. This CDR3 is CASSFGMEGIQYF. The CDR3 region has the DNA TGTGCCAGCAGTTTCGGAATGGAGGGCATTCAGTACTTC.

V and J are TRBV19 and TRBJ2-5; 12 nucleotides match TRBD1. The CDR3 covers 15 residues. Per germline, CDR1 LNHDA and CDR2 SQIVND (reference sequence). V shed 4 bases, J shed 4 bases, and the junction held 4 bases outside the gene matches. CDR3 region: CASSTGQGAGETQYF. DNA for the CDR3: TGTGCCAGTAGTACGGGACAGGGGGCCGGAGAGACCCAGTACTTC.